This TCR beta chain was retrieved from a study of cytomegalovirus exposure and HLA in healthy donors (dated by TCRdb to 2016 to 2017). Regarding the research as a whole: An earlier analysis of some 550 of the donors reported approximately 290 Gb of sequence data and 117 million unique TCR beta sequences from about 200 million T cells. About 280 gigabases of sequencing data and roughly 90 million unique TCR sequences were included in an early release covering around 650 HLA-typed donors. The genetic ancestry cluster associated with self-reported Caucasian donors included approximately 85% of the approximately 400 genotyped donors. The study was designed to test whether signatures of past pathogen exposure could be identified by cataloging public T cell receptors. The study profiled the T cell repertoires of 500 to 800 subjects by immunosequencing and related them to cytomegalovirus serostatus. Besides the first cohort of 550 to 750 subjects, a separate validation cohort made up of 120 different subjects was used. To predict cytomegalovirus infection status, the study brought together high-throughput TCR immunosequencing, statistical association of individual TCRs with disease status, and machine learning. A later analysis re-examined previously published TCR beta repertoires from more than 650 donors and added high-resolution HLA genotyping to investigate patterns of TCR occurrence. In the later analysis, no new phenotypic data were used to find candidate immune exposures; instead, reliance was placed on TCR beta sequences and their occurrence across donors. An earlier analysis of 500 to 650 of the donors applied high-throughput TCR beta sequencing to assess whether each TCR beta V gene segment acted as functional or pseudogenic. Donor age, sex, ethnicity and CMV serostatus were compiled alongside the repertoire data. In a later genetic analysis, genome-wide SNP genotypes for about three fifths of the 666 donors were used, and that subset was treated as a discovery cohort. All discovery cohort repertoires had been generated on a single sequencing platform. HLA typing included class I and class II loci at four-digit resolution. Typing coverage differed by locus: A, B, C, DRB1 and DQB1 were typed in about 629-640 donors, DQA1 in 522, DPA1 in some 610, and DPB1 in 400 to 490. Because of strong linkage in the cohort, 5 or 6 DR-DQ haplotypes were treated as single units for association and clustering. Among almost 400 genotyped donors of the cohort, an average of approximately 250,000 unique TCR beta nucleotide sequences were sequenced per donor, about a sixth of them non-productive. Results and caveats for the whole study, not just this receptor: The 87-base-pair reads could not distinguish some IMGT-functional V segments, including TRBV6-2 and TRBV6-3, so those segments were excluded. The only immune exposure information available for the cohort was CMV serostatus. Only TCR beta chains were sequenced in this cohort, and the absence of alpha or paired-chain data limited detectable features. Correlated functional status among segregating V segments might be attributable to linkage disequilibrium, but an unknown experimental factor could not be ruled out. In vitro tests confirmed that three of the cytomegalovirus-associated TCR beta chains recognize cytomegalovirus antigens. When HLA alleles, especially DR and DQ, strongly co-occurred, attributing TCR associations to individual alleles was difficult. According to a later analysis, TCR association rates differed among HLA loci, with DRB1 alleles showing the most associated TCRs and HLA-C alleles showing the fewest. In a later genetic analysis, a missense DCLRE1C variant was associated with V-gene and J-gene trimming of TCR beta chains, and the association was replicated in an independent cohort. The earlier analysis of 587 of the donors excluded seventeen rarely observed V segments, including chromosome 9 orphons, because counts were too low. Because HLA typing was missing for some donors at each locus, association tests included only the typed subset. Presence/absence analyses assumed roughly uniform sequencing depth across donors, an assumption that may not hold. The study gave a list of 150 to 200 TCR beta chains associated with cytomegalovirus. Specific HLA alleles were associated with over 15,000 TCR beta sequences at a false discovery rate of 0.05 in a later analysis. According to a later genetic analysis, donors in an Asian-associated ancestry cluster had fewer N-insertions in productive TCRs than the approximately 630-donor mean. A cluster of highly shared sequence variants was judged likely to represent a technical artifact of the sequencing pipeline. Across donors, most TCR sequences were observed very rarely, whereas some public TCRs were present in many individuals. In a later analysis, HLA-associated TCR beta chains were found to be more clonally expanded and to have lower generation probabilities than equally common non-associated chains. In a later analysis, most CMV-associated TCR beta chains were found to appear HLA-restricted, with HLA associations seemingly driven largely by CMV exposure. The authors suggested that the approach could potentially be generalized to other disease states and immunological phenotypes. Cytomegalovirus status was reported to be diagnosed by the classifier with high specificity and sensitivity in both the original and validation cohorts. A further reported finding was that TCR beta sequences accurately predicted the HLA-A and HLA-B alleles for most subjects in the first cohort. Broadly in line with IMGT annotations, most TCR beta V segments showed up in productive rearrangements about 87% or about 30% of the time in an earlier analysis of roughly 590 of the donors. According to a later analysis, parvovirus B19, influenza, CMV and Epstein-Barr virus appeared linked to several top co-occurrence clusters.

The junction shows trimming of 1 base on V and 6 bases on J, plus 18 bases between the germline ends. The CDR3 contains 16 residues, cysteine and phenylalanine counted. Only the CDR3 DNA stays, 48 bases, in frame from base 1. From a lookup of the germline V gene, CDR1 and CDR2 are SGHRS and YFSETQ. The cohort was made up of approximately 670 healthy bone marrow donors. At the time of sampling, all cohort members were nominally healthy, though unrecorded immune exposures were likely present. The donor tested CMV seronegative, placing the donor among the 350 or so seronegative members of the cohort. A peripheral blood sample was collected from each donor, and TCR beta sequencing was performed on peripheral blood mononuclear cells. Genomic DNA extraction from the blood cell samples was performed with the Qiagen DNeasy Blood Extraction Kit. Comments on this clone: This receptor's antigen is unknown. No per-base quality is available; no much larger clone lies one base away.

The library was prepared using the immunoSEQ multiplex PCR assay. The multiplex PCR relied on a mix of 60 forward primers for TCR Vbeta segments and 13 reverse primers for TCR Jbeta segments. The CDR3 region of rearranged TCR beta genes was amplified from genomic DNA with a multiplex PCR assay. The Illumina HiSeq System was used to sequence the amplified TCR beta libraries as 87-base-pair reads. In the paper's pipeline: A later analysis counted about 82 million unique TCR beta chains across the roughly 700 repertoires, and roughly 11 million of these chains were shared by at least two donors. A nearest-neighbor algorithm error-corrected the raw reads and collapsed the reads into unique sequences, merging closely related sequences to remove PCR and sequencing errors. To assign V, D and J gene segments, CDR3 sequences were aligned to IMGT reference sequences. Each retained sequence needed at least a six-nucleotide match to both a V gene segment and a J gene segment. Rearrangements were called productive when the CDR3 lacked stop codons and stayed in frame with V and J; all others were non-productive. Following IMGT convention, CDR3 was defined as the stretch from the second conserved V-encoded cysteine to the conserved J-encoded phenylalanine. The earlier analysis of around 640 of the donors excluded sequences that lacked an unambiguous match to a single V gene segment. In an earlier analysis of around 590 of the donors, a V segment was called functional when productive rearrangements were above 56.7%, and segregating when the standard deviation between donors exceeded 5%. A statistical classification framework was built for diagnosing cytomegalovirus status from the catalog of TCR beta chain sequences. A later analysis assigned V and J genes by comparing TCR nucleotide sequences with IMGT/GENE-DB human TR gene sequences. In a later analysis, CDR3 sequences and most-parsimonious VDJ recombination scenarios were assigned using the TCRdist pipeline. In a later analysis, each TCR beta chain was defined by its CDR3 amino acid sequence together with its V-gene family, and reads without a unique V-gene family were excluded. To address suspected cross-contamination and a sequencing artifact, a later analysis removed 450 to 700 highly shared, low-generation-probability nucleotide sequences. In a later analysis, a clonal expansion index for each public chain was calculated from normalized within-repertoire ranks of inferred template counts. In a later analysis, generation probabilities were computed with a VDJ recombination model fitted to out-of-frame rearrangements, and the resulting probabilities were checked against IGoR. Hypergeometric tests were used in a later analysis to score TCR-TCR, TCR-HLA and TCR-CMV co-occurrence, with a repertoire-size bias correction applied to the TCR pairs. False discovery rates were estimated in a later analysis by permuting HLA or CMV assignments 20 times. In a later analysis, co-occurring TCRs were grouped using DBSCAN, and TCRdist sequence similarity was added for clustering within HLA-allele-positive subsets. Repertoires with fewer than 30,000 or more than 120,000 public chains were left out of co-occurrence clustering, as were five repertoires with anomalous nucleotide sharing. The clones in this table, taken by TCRdb from immuneACCESS, are in-frame only. Not every clone is retained; where verified, under half of the shortfall comes from an unresolved V gene, and the cause of the rest is unknown. V, J and clone size are taken as reported in that table, and D and trimming were inferred from the DNA itself. This sample is represented by 55,000 to 80,000 clones; 65% to 90% of them were singletons. The ten largest clones take up around 10% of the sample.

The sequence is built from TRBV5-1 and TRBJ2-3; a tentative D call is TRBD1 (5 bases match). Sequencing was performed on PBMCs. The source is a female donor in good health and CMV-seronegative. CDR3 loop: CASSLSRQSASDTQYF. The nucleotide sequence reads as follows: TGCGCCAGCAGCTTGTCCCGACAGTCGGCGTCTGATACGCAGTATTTT.